This T cell receptor (beta chain) is drawn from a study of OX40 agonist ivuxolimab in advanced cancers. The overall study: As their treatment, patients were administered ivuxolimab, an agonistic anti-OX40 (CD134) antibody.

The trim removed 0 bases at V and 3 bases at J, leaving 9 bases unmatched. CDR1 is SGHRS, CDR2 YFSETQ, per germline. This CDR3 comprises 16 residues. Assay used: immunoSEQ multiplex PCR; TCRdb lists only in-frame clones, some missing. The sample records about 50,000 clones, around 84% being singletons. The chain has TRBV5-1 and TRBJ2-7; 7 bases line up with TRBD1. This material consisted of CD4+ or CD8+ T cells sorted from blood, taken in a trial of the OX40 agonist ivuxolimab. The sequence was obtained from an adult with an advanced solid tumor such as melanoma, head and neck, liver or kidney cancer. In DNA, the CDR3 is TGCGCCAGCAGCTTGGACGCCGACAGGGCATTCTACGAGCAGTACTTC. Its translation: CASSLDADRAFYEQYF.